This record concerns one TCR beta chain sequence. This clonotype occurred a few times. Its specific antigen is unknown. Within one base of it there is no much larger clone, and no base qualities were kept. The data were obtained in a study of response to subunit inactivated influenza vaccine (dated 2018 in TCRdb). Regarding the study in general: The study used deep quantitative T cell receptor repertoire profiling to track responses to a trivalent subunit inactivated influenza vaccine.

The library was obtained by RT-PCR. Sequencing was carried out with an Illumina HiSeq 2500. TCRdb passed the public sequencing reads through fastp at Q25 and MiXCR, retaining productive beta sequences. One record per CDR3 amino acid sequence lists the most common genes and DNA. For this sample there are 550,000 to 800,000 distinct CDR3 sequences; around 16% appear just once. The ten biggest clones cover around a tenth of the sample. General study outcomes and caveats: According to the authors, only a limited number of new T cells may be recruited by each seasonal influenza vaccination.

CDR1 SGHRS and CDR2 YFSETQ were looked up in the germline V gene. The CDR3 holds 15 amino acids from the cysteine to the phenylalanine. Just the 45-base CDR3 DNA is kept, in frame starting at base 1. V has 0 bases trimmed and J has 8 bases trimmed; junction bases matching no gene number 6. The sample here was PBMCs from blood, taken 12 days after vaccination. Recombination linked TRBV5-1 to TRBJ2-1; the junction holds 9 bases that match TRBD1. The origin of this receptor is a man aged 50-60 years who received an inactivated influenza vaccine. Donor details come from another sample of the same person, matched by shared clones. Read as DNA, the sequence is TGCGCCAGCAGCTTGGTGGGACAGGGCTTCCATGAGCAGTTCTTC. Its protein is CASSLVGQGFHEQFF.